This T cell receptor (beta chain) was recovered during a study of blood T cell repertoires in COVID-19. About the research overall: Samples taken during acute and convalescent COVID-19 were collected in the United States, Italy and Spain. PBMCs, B-cell-depleted T cells, or T cells provided the cDNA or gDNA that made up the material.

Trimming removed 5 bases from V and 5 bases from J, with 15 bases in between. The CDR3 is 14 residues long. CDR1 SGHNT and CDR2 YENEEA come from the germline V gene. Per the original methods: Amplification of reference gene primers was used by the study to estimate nucleated cell counts. Sequencing was performed with immunoSEQ multiplex PCR; in TCRdb, only in-frame clones are kept and a portion is missing. That table supplies the V and J calls and clone size; D and trimming were determined from the DNA. The profile shows about 95,000 clones, around 90% of them singletons. Seattle participants joined during active infection and were tracked over time.

The sequence was collected from a man aged 55 to 70 with COVID-19, enrolled during active disease. Sample: peripheral blood. The V call is TRBV11-3, the J call TRBJ1-1; D is possibly TRBD1 (5 bases). CDR3 sequence: CASSRDRGRTEAFF. CDR3 nucleotides: TGTGCCAGCAGCAGGGATAGGGGTCGGACTGAAGCTTTCTTT.